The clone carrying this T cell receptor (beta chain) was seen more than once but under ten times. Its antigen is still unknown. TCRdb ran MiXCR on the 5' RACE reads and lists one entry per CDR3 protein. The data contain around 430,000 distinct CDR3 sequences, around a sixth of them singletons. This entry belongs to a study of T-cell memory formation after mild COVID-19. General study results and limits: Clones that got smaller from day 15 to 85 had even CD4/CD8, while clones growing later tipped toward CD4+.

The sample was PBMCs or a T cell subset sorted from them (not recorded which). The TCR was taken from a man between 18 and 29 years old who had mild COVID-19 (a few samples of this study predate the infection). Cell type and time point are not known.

CDR3 coding DNA: TGCAGCGTTCCCGCTAGCGGGGGCCGACGTAATGAGCAGTTCTTC. Protein: CSVPASGGRRNEQFF. V gene TRBV29-1 combines with J gene TRBJ2-1; 10 nucleotides align to TRBD2. V gave up 5 bases and J gave up 7 bases; unmatched junction bases: 11. The CDR3 contains 15 residues. CDR1 is SQVTM and CDR2 is ANQGSEA in the germline V gene.